This TCR beta chain derives from a study of shared clonotypes between healthy human individuals. Overall study findings and caveats: The generation probabilities recorded for non-shared clonotypes fell below those of clonotypes shared by all four donors.

About this clone: Its antigen remains unknown.

There are 14 residues in the CDR3. CDR1 is SNHLY and CDR2 is FYNNEI in the germline V gene. V lost 2 bases, J lost 5 bases, and 12 bases lay in between. Splitting the CD4+ cells yielded a CD45RA+ naive subset and a CD45RA-negative memory subset. As originally analysed: Junction-only sequences without quality scores were provided by ImmunoSEQ, so filtering was different. TCRdb keeps only in-frame clones here, not all; method: immunoSEQ multiplex PCR. The V and J calls and clone size are taken from that table; D and trimming were inferred from the DNA. The sample lists hundreds of thousands of clones, less than 96% occurring once.

Sequencing input: naive CD4+ T cells sorted from blood. Subset given: CD45RA+ positively selected. This rearrangement joins TRBV2 to TRBJ1-1; D unclear. The TCR originated in a woman younger than 45 in good health. DNA of the CDR3: TGTGCCAGCAGTGAACTGCGGGGTCAGACTGAAGCTTTCTTT. Translating it yields CASSELRGQTEAFF. Variable domain in full (rest from reference TRBV2 and TRBJ1-1): EPEVTQTPSHQVTQMGQEVILRCVPISNHLYFYWYRQILGQKVEFLVSFYNNEISEKSEIFDDQFSVERPDGSNFTLKIRSTKLEDSAMYFCASSELRGQTEAFFGQGTRLTVV.